A single sample is the source of the 27 T cell receptor beta chains below, sequenced in a study of T cells after yellow fever vaccination. TCRdb re-called the 5' RACE reads with MiXCR, one entry per CDR3 protein. The sample has approximately 610,000 distinct CDR3 sequences, less than 20% seen once; the top ten hold around a sixth. The source was PBMCs, collected 4 to 5 days after the first yellow fever vaccination. The receptors were sampled from a man between 18 and 29 years old who received the YFV17D yellow fever vaccine.

This rearrangement joins TRBV5-1 to TRBJ1-1; 7 bases agree with TRBD1. With 4 bases clipped from V and 7 bases from J, the junction kept 10 bases outside the gene matches. Germline CDR1 and CDR2: SGHRS and YFSETQ. This CDR3 comprises 14 residues. The CDR3 protein is CASSLGGTESEAFF. CDR3 nucleotide sequence: TGCGCCAGCAGCCTGGGTGGGACAGAGAGTGAAGCTTTCTTT.

The V and J genes are TRBV12-5 and TRBJ2-7, with D perhaps given as TRBD1 or TRBD2 (5 bases each). CDR3 length: 17 amino acids. Trimming took off 0 bases at V and 2 bases at J, with 17 bases between the two ends. Germline CDR1 and CDR2: LGHNT and FRNRAP. CDR3 in DNA: TGTGCTAGTGGTTTGGTACGATTGACAGCGGAACCCTACGAGCAGTACTTC. This sequence encodes CASGLVRLTAEPYEQYF.

The V call is TRBV20-1, the J call TRBJ1-4; D is ambiguous. CDR1 DFQATT and CDR2 SNEGSKA come from the germline V gene (reference sequence). The V end was cut by 5 bases, the J end by 5 bases, with 15 bases between. This CDR3 contains 14 residues. The CDR3 DNA follows: TGCAGTGCTCCAAAAGGGTCTGAAAATGAAAAACTGTTTTTT. Its translation: CSAPKGSENEKLFF.

The count of this clonotype is one. The CDR3 DNA follows: TGCGCCAGCAGCCAAGATCGACAGGATACGCAGTATTTT. It translates to CASSQDRQDTQYF. V usage is TRBV4-3 and J usage is TRBJ2-3, with D possibly TRBD1 on 5 matching bases. The V end lost 0 bases, the J end lost 6 bases, and 7 bases lay between the germline ends. Germline loops: CDR1 LGHNA, CDR2 YSLEER. The CDR3 covers 13 residues.

The J gene is TRBJ2-7, the V gene TRBV10-3; 9 bases agree with TRBD1. The junction had 17 bases not matched to a gene; V was cut back by 6 bases and J by 5 bases. Per germline, CDR1 ENHRY and CDR2 SYGVKD. The CDR3 has 17 amino acids. Here the CDR3 reads CAISGSAPGQGSHEQYF. The CDR3, as DNA: TGTGCCATCAGCGGAAGTGCTCCGGGACAGGGTTCCCACGAGCAGTACTTC.

The chain carries TRBV12-3 or TRBV12-4 and TRBJ1-6; 7 bases agree with TRBD1. The CDR3 extends over 14 amino acids. The V segment lost 3 bases and the J segment 8 bases; nucleotides outside the gene matches: 4. The CDR3 loop reads CASSFTGADSPLHF. Written as DNA, the CDR3 is TGTGCCAGCAGTTTCACAGGGGCGGATTCACCCCTCCACTTT.

The sample holds a few counts of this clonotype. The rearrangement links TRBV5-1 to TRBJ2-5, with TRBD1 matching over 7 bases. The CDR3 is 14 residues long. Germline V gene lookup returns CDR1 SGHRS and CDR2 YFSETQ. The ends lost 4 bases at V and 5 bases at J; junction bases unmatched: 8. In DNA, the CDR3 is TGCGCCAGCAGCCCCCTCAGGGGGTGGGAGACCCAGTACTTC. Protein sequence: CASSPLRGWETQYF.

The chain recombines TRBV6-1 with TRBJ2-7; 7 bases are a match to TRBD1. CDR1 and CDR2 from the germline V gene are MNHNS and SASEGT. The CDR3 is 13 residues long. V gave up 6 bases and J gave up 3 bases; unmatched junction bases: 5. CDR3 in amino acids: CASRIRDSYEQYF. CDR3 sequence (DNA): TGTGCCAGCAGGATCCGGGACAGCTACGAGCAGTACTTC.

This clonotype showed up just once. The chain combines TRBV6-1 with TRBJ2-3; D may be TRBD2 (5 bases). The V gene lost 1 base and the J gene lost 2 bases, with 16 bases spanning the gap. The V gene's germline CDR1 is MNHNS and CDR2 SASEGT. This CDR3 is 17 amino acids long. The DNA for the CDR3 is TGTGCCAGCAGTGAAGTAGAGGCACTAGGACTCACAGATACGCAGTATTTT. Translated: CASSEVEALGLTDTQYF.

This chain joins TRBV10-3 and TRBJ2-7, with 7 bases lining up with TRBD1. There are 14 residues in the CDR3. Trimming took 6 bases from V and 0 from J; bases not matched to a gene: 5. Germline values: CDR1 ENHRY, CDR2 SYGVKD. CDR3 amino acids: CAISLDRSSYEQYF. The CDR3 DNA reads as TGTGCCATCAGCCTGGACAGGAGCTCCTACGAGCAGTACTTC.

The CDR3 DNA is TGCAGCGCCGGACCGCGCGGCGGGGAGCTGTTTTTT. Its translation is CSAGPRGGELFF. This chain joins TRBV29-1 and TRBJ2-2, with D unclear. The germline CDR1 and CDR2 sequences are SQVTM and ANQGSEA. This CDR3 region has 12 residues. V was clipped by 7 bases and J by 7 bases, with 13 bases between them.

This clonotype has ten or more counts. This chain joins TRBV5-1 and TRBJ1-1; tentatively, D is TRBD1 (5 bases). Per germline, CDR1 SGHRS and CDR2 YFSETQ. CDR3 length: 15 residues. The ends were cut back, 1 base at V and 1 base at J, with 11 bases in the middle. The CDR3 sequence is CASSLRNTGNTEAFF. In nucleotides, the CDR3 is TGCGCCAGCAGCTTGCGAAATACAGGGAACACTGAAGCTTTCTTT.

This chain links TRBV7-8 with TRBJ2-3; weak D call: TRBD2 (6 bases). Between the trimmed V and J ends, which lost 4 bases and 0 bases, there was a span of 14 bases. The CDR3 covers 16 residues. The germline gives CDR1 SGHVS, CDR2 FQNEAQ. CDR3 in amino acids: CASSYHISGSTDTQYF. The CDR3 bases are TGTGCCAGCAGCTACCACATTAGCGGTAGCACAGATACGCAGTATTTT.

This chain links TRBV5-1 with TRBJ1-1; D is undetermined. The CDR3 spans 15 residues. Looked up from germline, CDR1 is SGHRS and CDR2 is YFSETQ. Deletions cut 2 bases from V and 9 bases from J, with 20 bases between. CDR3 bases: TGCGCCAGCAGCTTACAATTGGACGGAGGTGGTCAAGCTTTCTTT. Protein: CASSLQLDGGGQAFF. Looking up the rest from reference TRBV5-1 and TRBJ1-1 gives the full variable domain: KAGVTQTPRYLIKTRGQQVTLSCSPISGHRSVSWYQQTPGQGLQFLFEYFSETQRNKGNFPGRFSGRQFSNSRSEMNVSTLELGDSALYLCASSLQLDGGGQAFFGQGTRLTVV.

This rearrangement joins TRBV5-1 to TRBJ2-3; 7 bases map to TRBD1. V gave up 6 bases and J gave up 3 bases; unmatched junction bases: 4. The CDR3 covers 13 residues. Germline V gene sequence: CDR1 SGHRS, CDR2 YFSETQ. The CDR3 spells CASTGTATDTQYF. CDR3 sequence (DNA): TGCGCCAGCACCGGGACAGCTACAGATACGCAGTATTTT.

The chain has TRBV20-1 and TRBJ1-4; maybe TRBD1 (6 bases). V lost 3 bases and J 8 bases, leaving 10 bases between the germline ends. Looked up from germline, CDR1 is DFQATT and CDR2 is SNEGSKA (reference sequence). There are 12 residues in the CDR3. The CDR3 bases are TGCAGTGCTAGGGGGGGGCAGGAAAAACTGTTTTTT. Its protein product is CSARGGQEKLFF.

This sequence joins TRBV7-9 and TRBJ2-5; 8 bases match TRBD1. The CDR3 has 15 amino acids. The junction had 6 bases not matched to a gene; V was cut back by 5 bases and J by 1 base. CDR1 is SEHNR, CDR2 FQNEAQ, per germline (reference sequence). As DNA, the CDR3 is TGTGCCAGCAGCAAGGACAGGGCAACCCAAGAGACCCAGTACTTC. Its translation: CASSKDRATQETQYF.

This chain links TRBV6-5 with TRBJ2-4, with D perhaps given as TRBD1 or TRBD2 (5 bases each). This CDR3 has 16 amino acids. Germline lookup yields CDR1 MNHEY and CDR2 SVGAGI. Trimming removed 2 bases from V and 7 bases from J, with 18 bases in between. The CDR3 spells CASSYTPGTVGNIQYF. The CDR3 bases are TGTGCCAGCAGTTACACCCCCGGGACGGTCGGGAACATTCAGTACTTC.

The sample holds many counts of this clonotype. The J gene is TRBJ1-1, the V gene TRBV7-2, with D perhaps matching TRBD1 (5 bases). Per the germline V gene, CDR1 is SGHTA and CDR2 is FQGNSA. This CDR3 spans 14 amino acids. V was trimmed by 1 base and J by 8 bases, leaving 14 bases between them. CDR3 nucleotides: TGTGCCAGCAGCTTAGTGGGGCAGGCGGGCGAAGCTTTCTTT. Residues: CASSLVGQAGEAFF. Looking up the rest from reference TRBV7-2 and TRBJ1-1 gives the full variable domain: GAGVSQSPSNKVTEKGKDVELRCDPISGHTALYWYRQSLGQGLEFLIYFQGNSAPDKSGLPSDRFSAERTGGSVSTLTIQRTQQEDSAVYLCASSLVGQAGEAFFGQGTRLTVV.

The chain has TRBV7-2 and TRBJ2-1; TRBD2 agrees at 7 bases. Germline CDR1 is SGHTA and CDR2 is FQGNSA. The CDR3 is 15 residues long. V was clipped by 2 bases and J by 5 bases; unmatched bases: 6. CDR3 loop: CASSLLRRGDNEQFF. DNA of the CDR3: TGTGCCAGCAGCTTACTTCGTCGGGGGGACAATGAGCAGTTCTTC.

In its sample, this clonotype was seen once. The chain carries TRBV20-1 and TRBJ2-7; D gene ambiguous. The CDR3 extends over 13 amino acids. V shed 1 base and J shed 2 bases, with 9 bases lying between them. In germline, CDR1 is DFQATT, CDR2 SNEGSKA (reference sequence). The CDR3 sequence is CSARVGNTYEQYF. In DNA, the CDR3 is TGCAGTGCTAGAGTAGGGAATACCTACGAGCAGTACTTC.

This chain links TRBV7-2 with TRBJ2-7; no firm D call. The CDR3 runs 12 residues. V gave up 5 bases and J gave up 7 bases, with 12 bases separating them. Germline V gives CDR1 SGHTA, CDR2 FQGNSA. CDR3 in amino acids: CASSPTMGEQYF. CDR3 nucleotides: TGTGCCAGCAGCCCCACTATGGGTGAGCAGTACTTC.

The chain combines TRBV24-1 with TRBJ2-4; perhaps D is TRBD1 or TRBD2 (6 bases each). The CDR3 runs 20 residues. The V end was cut by 1 base, the J end by 0 bases, with 21 bases between. Germline V CDR1 and CDR2: KGHDR, SFDVKD. The CDR3 reads CATSDLGTGRCRGAKNIQYF. CDR3 sequence (DNA): TGTGCCACCAGTGATTTAGGAACAGGGAGGTGCCGGGGAGCCAAAAACATTCAGTACTTC.

This chain joins TRBV7-2 and TRBJ2-7, with a possible D match to TRBD1 (5 bases). The V end was cut by 5 bases, the J end by 0 bases, with 14 bases between. Per germline, CDR1 SGHTA and CDR2 FQGNSA. The CDR3 runs 15 residues. The CDR3: CASSPNRQSSYEQYF. CDR3 coding DNA: TGTGCCAGCAGCCCTAACCGACAGAGCTCCTACGAGCAGTACTTC.

This clonotype was observed a handful of times. V usage is TRBV10-3 and J usage is TRBJ1-1; D is perhaps TRBD1 (5 bases). Looked up from germline, CDR1 is ENHRY and CDR2 is SYGVKD. The CDR3 is made up of 15 amino acids. V gave up 10 bases and J gave up 3 bases, with 21 bases separating them. CDR3 sequence: CATGGWAPKDTEAFF. The DNA of the CDR3 is TGTGCCACCGGGGGGTGGGCCCCCAAGGACACTGAAGCTTTCTTT.

CDR3 DNA sequence: TGCGCCAGCAGCTTCAGGGGGCAGGGCGACACTGAAGCTTTCTTT. Its protein is CASSFRGQGDTEAFF. V is TRBV5-1 and J is TRBJ1-1, with TRBD1 identical over 8 bases. The CDR3 consists of 15 residues. After removal of 2 bases from V and 3 bases from J, the junction contained 6 bases not matched to a gene. Per the germline V gene, CDR1 is SGHRS and CDR2 is YFSETQ.

The rearrangement joins TRBV10-3 to TRBJ2-1; D is unresolved. Germline CDR1 ENHRY, CDR2 SYGVKD. The CDR3 has 14 amino acids. Trimming removed 2 bases from V and 12 bases from J, with 17 bases in between. This CDR3 reads CAISELAREIGQFF. The CDR3 DNA follows: TGTGCCATCAGTGAGCTGGCCCGTGAAATCGGGCAGTTCTTC.